This record looks at one TCR beta chain sequence and its context. This clonotype was seen a handful of times. Its target antigen remains unknown. No base-level quality is on record; no much larger clone is a single base apart. The sample belongs to a study of blood T cells in healthy people across ages (dated by TCRdb to the mid-2010s). In terms of the full investigation: In model experiments, template switching captured about one uniquely barcoded TCR beta cDNA molecule for every two T cells. Age-related changes in TCR beta repertoire diversity were measured in the study by deep sequencing normalized with unique cDNA molecular identifiers. Four age groups were formed from the donors: young (average roughly 16 years), middle-aged (around 40), aged (approximately 60) and long-lived (around 80). To avoid experimental bias, donors of different ages were randomly spread across the sequencing lanes. The study analyzed two additional independent replicas of 1 million unique cDNA reads from the same blood draw for two donors, one aged 18 to 29 and one aged 80 or older. The research as a whole found: There was a strong correlation between observed TCR beta diversity and the percentage of naive T cells measured by flow cytometry. Observed TCR beta diversity per million T cells fell roughly linearly with age, and a significant reduction was already apparent by age approximately 40. Compared with the aged group, the long-lived group had more naive CD4+ T cells, fewer expanded clones and increased TCR diversity, a pattern suggesting age selection. Estimates of total diversity from one million sequenced T cells were regarded as lower bounds and underestimates. Since profiling was done on bulk unsorted PBMCs, naive and antigen-experienced compartments could not be conclusively compared. The CMV infection status of donors was not known, potentially confounding age-related changes in expanded clonotypes.

Systemically healthy Caucasian individuals from Russia, over 30 in total and aged roughly 6 to 90 years, were included as donors. Each donor gave around 9 milliliters of peripheral blood, collected into EDTA-treated Vacutainer tubes. Ficoll-Paque density-gradient centrifugation was used to isolate PBMCs, with at least 6 million per sample. Total RNA was extracted from PBMCs with Trizol reagent, with at least 5.5 micrograms obtained per sample. For every donor, flow cytometry on a PBMC aliquot measured the percentage of naive CD45RAhigh/CD27high T cells. The method behind the library was 5' RACE. Sequencing instrument: Illumina HiSeq 2500. A second PCR of roughly 7 to 11 cycles was performed with a sample-barcoded 5' primer and a J-beta primer mix. A template-switch 5' adaptor carrying 12 random nucleotides introduced a unique molecular identifier onto each TCR beta cDNA molecule. Each sample yielded at least 2.5 million CDR3-containing paired-end reads. All of the RNA was converted into first-strand cDNA using the Mint cDNA synthesis kit, with a TRBC-specific oligonucleotide serving as the primer. After uracil-DNA glycosylase treatment, a first 18-cycle PCR used universal primers M1SS and BC2_uni_R on all cDNA. In the paper's pipeline: Normalization of each sample was performed by random selection of 1 million high-quality reads, each carrying a distinct molecular identifier. Reads with shared molecular identifiers were discarded instead of being binned into consensus sequences. MiTCR, run with a Q25 quality threshold and the strictest error-elimination algorithm, handled CDR3 identification, clonotype clustering and error correction. A nonparametric unseen species model with Euler transformation was used to estimate lower-bound total TCR beta diversity. The public reads were quality trimmed at Q25 with fastp and then assembled into clones with MiXCR by TCRdb, keeping productive beta chains. Under each unique CDR3 protein, matching rows form one entry showing the most common genes and DNA. These V and J calls derive from TCRdb rather than the authors' analysis. Across this sample there are approximately 810,000 distinct CDR3 sequences, with more than 25% seen only once. The top ten hold approximately 15% of the sample.

Reading from cysteine to phenylalanine, the CDR3 counts 14 amino acids. The sequence is cut down to CDR3 DNA, 42 bases in frame from base 1. CDR1 DFQATT and CDR2 SNEGSKA are derived from the germline V gene (reference sequence). Between the V and J ends, shortened by 0 bases and 2 bases respectively, the junction contains 11 bases. This TCR was sampled from a woman aged 80 or older in good health. Sequencing used blood. Here the chain combines TRBV20-1 and TRBJ2-7; perhaps TRBD2 is the D gene, with 5 bases matching. The DNA reads as follows: TGCAGTGCTAGAGATCGGCTAGCCGCCTACGAGCAGTACTTC. This is translated as CSARDRLAAYEQYF.